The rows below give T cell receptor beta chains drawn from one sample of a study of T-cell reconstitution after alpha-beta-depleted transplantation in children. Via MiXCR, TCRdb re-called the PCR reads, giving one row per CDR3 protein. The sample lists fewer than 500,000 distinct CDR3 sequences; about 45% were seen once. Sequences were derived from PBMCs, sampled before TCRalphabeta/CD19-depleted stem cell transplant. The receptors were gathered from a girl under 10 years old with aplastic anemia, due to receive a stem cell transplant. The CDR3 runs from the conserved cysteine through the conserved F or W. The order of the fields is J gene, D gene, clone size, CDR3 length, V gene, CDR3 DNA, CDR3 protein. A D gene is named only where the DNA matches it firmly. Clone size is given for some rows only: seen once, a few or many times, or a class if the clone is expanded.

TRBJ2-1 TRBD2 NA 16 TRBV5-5 TGTGCCAGCGGCTTGGGGCGGGAGAGGGTTTCTAATGAGCAGTTCTTC CASGLGRERVSNEQFF
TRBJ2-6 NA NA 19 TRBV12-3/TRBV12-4 TGTGCCATCTTCTTCGGGCTGACTGCACTCTTTTCTGGGGCCAACGTCCTGACTTTC CAIFFGLTALFSGANVLTF
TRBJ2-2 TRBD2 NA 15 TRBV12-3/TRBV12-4 TGTGCCAGCAGTAGTAGCGGGGGGAACACCGGGGAGCTGTTTTTT CASSSSGGNTGELFF
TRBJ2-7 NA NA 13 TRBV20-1 TGCAGTGCTAGAGAGTTCAGCTCCTACGAGCAGTACTTC CSAREFSSYEQYF
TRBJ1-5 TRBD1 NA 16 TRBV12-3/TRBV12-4 TGTGCCAGCAGCCCAAGACAGGGGGCTAGCAATCAGCCCCAGCATTTT CASSPRQGASNQPQHF
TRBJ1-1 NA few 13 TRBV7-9 TGTGCCAGCAGTCAGATCGGGGGGACTGAAGCTTTCTTT CASSQIGGTEAFF
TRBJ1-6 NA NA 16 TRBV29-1 TGCAGCGTTGCATTGGGACCCCCTAAGCTAGGTTCACCCCTCCACTTT CSVALGPPKLGSPLHF
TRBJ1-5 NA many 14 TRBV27 TGTGCCAGCAGTTTGGCCGGGGTCGGCCAGCCCCAGCATTTT CASSLAGVGQPQHF
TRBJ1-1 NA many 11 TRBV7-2 TGTGCCAGCAGCTATTGGGAAGAAGCTTTCTTT CASSYWEEAFF
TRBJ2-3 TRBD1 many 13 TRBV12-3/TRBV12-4 TGTGCCAGCAGTTACAGGGGGCCAGATACGCAGTATTTT CASSYRGPDTQYF
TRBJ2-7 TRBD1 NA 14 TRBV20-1 TGCAGTGCTAAATCGACAGGGGGTATCTACGAGCAGTACTTC CSAKSTGGIYEQYF
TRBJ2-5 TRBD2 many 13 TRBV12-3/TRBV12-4 TGTGCCAGCAGTTGGGGAGGGCGAGAGACCCAGTACTTC CASSWGGRETQYF
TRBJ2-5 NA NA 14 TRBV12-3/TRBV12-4 TGTGCCAGCAGTCCCCCGAACGGCCAAGAGACCCAGTACTTC CASSPPNGQETQYF
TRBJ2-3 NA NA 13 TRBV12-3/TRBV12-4 TGTGCCAGCAGTTTAATAGGACCCGATACGCAGTATTTT CASSLIGPDTQYF
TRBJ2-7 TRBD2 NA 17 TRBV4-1 TGCGCCAGCAGCCAAGCCCTGACTAGCGGGTTGACCTACGAGCAGTACTTC CASSQALTSGLTYEQYF
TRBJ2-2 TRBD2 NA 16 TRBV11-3 TGTGCCAGCAGCCCAGGGACTAGCGGTACCACCGGGGAGCTGTTTTTT CASSPGTSGTTGELFF
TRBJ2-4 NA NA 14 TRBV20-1 TGCAGTGCGGAGCCGGGACTAGCCAAAAACATTCAGTACTTC CSAEPGLAKNIQYF
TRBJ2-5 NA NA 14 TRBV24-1 TGTGCCACCAGTGCTTTACTCAGGAAGGAGACCCAGTACTTC CATSALLRKETQYF
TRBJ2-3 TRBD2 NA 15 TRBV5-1 TGCGCCAGCAGTTTTCGACTAGCGGACACAGATACGCAGTATTTT CASSFRLADTDTQYF
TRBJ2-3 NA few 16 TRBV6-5 TGTGCCAGCAGTTACTCAGGGGGAGGGCCCACAGATACGCAGTATTTT CASSYSGGGPTDTQYF
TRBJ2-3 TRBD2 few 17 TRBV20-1 TGCAGTGCTTCGACCGATTGGACTAGCGGGAGCACAGATACGCAGTATTTT CSASTDWTSGSTDTQYF
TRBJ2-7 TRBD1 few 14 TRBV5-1 TGCGCCAGCAGCTTGGACGCCAGGGGGTTTGAGCAGTACTTC CASSLDARGFEQYF
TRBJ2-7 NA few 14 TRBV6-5 TGTGCCAGCAGTTACCGAGGCTCAGCCTACGAGCAGTACTTC CASSYRGSAYEQYF
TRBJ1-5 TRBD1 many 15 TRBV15 TGTGCCACCAGCGGGGGACAGGGAAGGAATCAGCCCCAGCATTTT CATSGGQGRNQPQHF
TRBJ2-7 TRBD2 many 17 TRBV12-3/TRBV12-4 TGTGCCAGCAGGCGGACTAGCGGGAGGGCCTCCTCCTACGAGCAGTACTTC CASRRTSGRASSYEQYF
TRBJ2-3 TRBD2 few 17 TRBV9 TGTGCCAGCAGCGCCCCCTTGGGGGGGGGATCCACAGATACGCAGTATTTT CASSAPLGGGSTDTQYF
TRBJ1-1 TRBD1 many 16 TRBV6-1 TGTGCCAGCAATGGACAGGGCGTAGGTGGGAACACTGAAGCTTTCTTT CASNGQGVGGNTEAFF
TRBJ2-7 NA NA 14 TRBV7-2 TGTGCCAGCAGCCGGGACTTGAAGTTCTACGAGCAGTACTTC CASSRDLKFYEQYF
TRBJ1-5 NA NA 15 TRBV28 TGTGCCAGCAGCATCCCCCCGGGGGTCAATCAGCCCCAGCATTTT CASSIPPGVNQPQHF
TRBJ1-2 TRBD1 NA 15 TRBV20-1 TGCAGTGACAGGGGGAGGGGCTTTCCGGGATATGGCTACACCTTC CSDRGRGFPGYGYTF
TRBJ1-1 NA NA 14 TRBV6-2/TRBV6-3 TGTGCCAGCAGCCAACAGGGATGGAACACTGAAGCTTTCTTT CASSQQGWNTEAFF
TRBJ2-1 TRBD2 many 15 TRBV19 TGTGCCAGTAATATAGCGGGAGCGGCCTACAATGAGCAGTTCTTC CASNIAGAAYNEQFF
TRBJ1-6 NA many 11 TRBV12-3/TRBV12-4 TGTGCCAGCAGCCTGAAGTCACCCCTCCACTTT CASSLKSPLHF
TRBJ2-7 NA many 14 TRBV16 TGTGCCAGCAGCGGTAAACTAGCCATCCACGAGCAGTACTTC CASSGKLAIHEQYF
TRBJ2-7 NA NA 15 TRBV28 TGTGCCAGCAGTCCCTACAAGATTAACGTTAAAGGGCAGTACTTC CASSPYKINVKGQYF
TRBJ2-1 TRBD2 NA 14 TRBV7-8 TGTGCTTCTGAGGGGGGACTAGCGGAGCGGAGGCCGTTCTTC CASEGGLAERRPFF
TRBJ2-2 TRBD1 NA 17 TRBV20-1 TGCAGTGCTAGAGATCCGGGACAGGGGACGAACACCGGGGAGCTGTTTTTT CSARDPGQGTNTGELFF
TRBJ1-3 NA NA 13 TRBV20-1 TGCAGTGCTCTACAGGCCTCTGGAAACACCATATATTTT CSALQASGNTIYF
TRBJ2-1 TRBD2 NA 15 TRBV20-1 TGCAGTGCTAAGAAAAGAGCGGGAGTCTACAATGAGCAGTTCTTC CSAKKRAGVYNEQFF
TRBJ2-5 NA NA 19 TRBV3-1 TGTGCCAGCAACCAAAAGGGCTCGCACGGATCTAAATGGGGAGAGACCCAGTACTTC CASNQKGSHGSKWGETQYF
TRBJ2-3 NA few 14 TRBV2 TGTGCCAGCAGTGACAACCTGCTAACAGATACGCAGTATTTT CASSDNLLTDTQYF
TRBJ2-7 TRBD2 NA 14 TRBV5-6 TGTGCCAGCAGCTTGGAGCGGGGTAGGTACGAGCAGTACTTC CASSLERGRYEQYF
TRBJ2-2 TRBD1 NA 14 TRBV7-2 TGTGCCAGCAACTTTCGACAGGGGGCCGGGGAGCTGTTTTTT CASNFRQGAGELFF
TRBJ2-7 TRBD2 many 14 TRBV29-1 TGCAGCGTTGACGCGGGGGGAGGAGGCTACGAGCAGTACTTC CSVDAGGGGYEQYF
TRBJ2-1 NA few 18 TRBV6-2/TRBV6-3 TGTGCCAGCAGTTACTCCGGACTACCCGACAGCTCCTACAATGAGCAGTTCTTC CASSYSGLPDSSYNEQFF
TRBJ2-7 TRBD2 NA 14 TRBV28 TGTGCCAGCAGTTCCCTTAGCGGGATGGACGAGCAGTACTTC CASSSLSGMDEQYF
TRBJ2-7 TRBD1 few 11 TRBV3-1 TGTGCCAGCTGGGACAGGGGTGAGCAGTACTTC CASWDRGEQYF
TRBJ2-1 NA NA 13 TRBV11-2 TGTGCCAGCAGCTCAATACAGGTATTCGAGCAGTTCTTC CASSSIQVFEQFF
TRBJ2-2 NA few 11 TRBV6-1 TGTGCCAGCAGTGAGAGGGGGGAGCTGTTTTTT CASSERGELFF
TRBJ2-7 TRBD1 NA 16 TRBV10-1 TGCGCCAGCAGTAGACCGGACAGGGGCGTTGCGTCCGAGCAGTACTTC CASSRPDRGVASEQYF
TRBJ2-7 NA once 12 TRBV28 TGTGCCAGCAGGCAGGATACCTACGAGCAGTACTTC CASRQDTYEQYF
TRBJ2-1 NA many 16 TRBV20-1 TGCAGTGCTAGAGGGCGGGAACGTGAGGTGTTGTATGAGCAGTTCTTC CSARGREREVLYEQFF
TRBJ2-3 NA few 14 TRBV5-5 TGTGCCAGCAGCTTGATCGTGCCTCACGATACGCAGTATTTT CASSLIVPHDTQYF
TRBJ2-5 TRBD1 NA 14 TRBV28 TGTGCCAGCTCCGGGACAGGGGGGCGAGAGACCCAGTACTTC CASSGTGGRETQYF
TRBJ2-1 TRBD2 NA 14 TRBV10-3 TGTGCCATCAGTGCTAGCGGGGAGAACAATGAGCAGTTCTTC CAISASGENNEQFF
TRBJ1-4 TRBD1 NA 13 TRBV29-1 TGCAGCGCTCGACAGGGGGAAGGTGAAAAACTGTTTTTT CSARQGEGEKLFF
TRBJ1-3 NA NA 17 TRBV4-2 TGTGCCAGCAGCCAAGATCTAGGCAGTCTCTCTGGAAACACCATATATTTT CASSQDLGSLSGNTIYF
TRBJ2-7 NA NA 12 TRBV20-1 TGCAGTGCCGCAAAAAGAGACTACGAGCAGTACTTC CSAAKRDYEQYF